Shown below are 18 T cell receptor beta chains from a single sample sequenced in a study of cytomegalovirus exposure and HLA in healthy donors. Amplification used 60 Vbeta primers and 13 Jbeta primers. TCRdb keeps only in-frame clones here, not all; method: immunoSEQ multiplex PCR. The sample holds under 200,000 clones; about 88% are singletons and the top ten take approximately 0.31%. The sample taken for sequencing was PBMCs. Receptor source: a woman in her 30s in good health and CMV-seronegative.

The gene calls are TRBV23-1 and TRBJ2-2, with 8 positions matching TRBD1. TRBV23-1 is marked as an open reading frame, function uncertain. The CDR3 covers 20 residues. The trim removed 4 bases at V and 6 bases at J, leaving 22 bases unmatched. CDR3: CASSLRGQGAIGFASGELFF. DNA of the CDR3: TGCGCCAGCAGTCTCCGGGGGCAGGGGGCGATAGGGTTTGCGTCCGGGGAGCTGTTTTTT.

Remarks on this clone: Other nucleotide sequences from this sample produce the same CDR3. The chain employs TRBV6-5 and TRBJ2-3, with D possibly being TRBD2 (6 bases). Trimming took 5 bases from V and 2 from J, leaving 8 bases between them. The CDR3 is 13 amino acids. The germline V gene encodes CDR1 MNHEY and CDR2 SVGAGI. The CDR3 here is CASSRDFTDTQYF. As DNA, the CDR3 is TGTGCCAGCAGTCGGGACTTCACAGATACGCAGTATTTT.

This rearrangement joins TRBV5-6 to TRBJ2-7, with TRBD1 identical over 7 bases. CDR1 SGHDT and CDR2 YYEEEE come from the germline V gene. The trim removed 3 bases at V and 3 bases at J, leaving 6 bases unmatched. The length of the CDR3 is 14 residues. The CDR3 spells CASSSGQTSYEQYF. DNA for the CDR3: TGTGCCAGCAGCTCGGGACAGACCAGCTACGAGCAGTACTTC.

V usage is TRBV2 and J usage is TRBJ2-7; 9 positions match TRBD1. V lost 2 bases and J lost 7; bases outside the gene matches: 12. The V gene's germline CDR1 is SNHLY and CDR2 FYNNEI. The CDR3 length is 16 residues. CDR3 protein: CASSETQTGGRREQYF. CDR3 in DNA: TGTGCCAGCAGTGAAACACAGACAGGGGGAAGGAGGGAGCAGTACTTC.

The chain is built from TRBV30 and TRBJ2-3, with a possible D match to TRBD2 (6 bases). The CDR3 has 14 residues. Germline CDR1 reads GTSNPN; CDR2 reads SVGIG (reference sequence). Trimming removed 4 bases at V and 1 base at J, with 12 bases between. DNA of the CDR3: TGTGCCTGGACTCGGGAGTATGGCACAGATACGCAGTATTTT. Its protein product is CAWTREYGTDTQYF.

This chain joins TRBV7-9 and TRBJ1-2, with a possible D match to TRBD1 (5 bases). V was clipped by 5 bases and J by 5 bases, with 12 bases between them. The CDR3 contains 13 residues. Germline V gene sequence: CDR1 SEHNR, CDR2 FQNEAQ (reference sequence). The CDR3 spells CASSTTGPYGYTF. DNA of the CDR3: TGTGCCAGCAGCACAACAGGACCTTATGGCTACACCTTC.

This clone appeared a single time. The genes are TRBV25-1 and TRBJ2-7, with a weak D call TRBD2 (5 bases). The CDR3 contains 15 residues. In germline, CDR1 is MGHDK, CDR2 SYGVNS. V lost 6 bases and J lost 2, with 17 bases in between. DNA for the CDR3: TGTGCCAGCAGCGCGAAACTAGGAGTTGCCTACGAGCAGTACTTC. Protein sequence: CASSAKLGVAYEQYF.

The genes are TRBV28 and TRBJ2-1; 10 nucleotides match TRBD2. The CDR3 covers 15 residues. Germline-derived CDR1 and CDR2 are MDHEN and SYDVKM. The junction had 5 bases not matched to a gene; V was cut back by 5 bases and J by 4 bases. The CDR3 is CASSPSGRIYNEQFF. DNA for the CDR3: TGTGCCAGCAGTCCTAGCGGGAGAATATACAATGAGCAGTTCTTC.

CDR3: CASSTGLGPLEKLFF. For the CDR3, the DNA is TGTGCCAGTAGTACAGGCCTTGGGCCACTTGAAAAACTGTTTTTT. The chain has TRBV19 and TRBJ1-4; no clear D gene. This CDR3 is built from 15 residues. The germline V and J ends were trimmed by 4 bases and 7 bases, with 16 bases remaining between them. Germline CDR1 reads LNHDA; CDR2 reads SQIVND (reference sequence).

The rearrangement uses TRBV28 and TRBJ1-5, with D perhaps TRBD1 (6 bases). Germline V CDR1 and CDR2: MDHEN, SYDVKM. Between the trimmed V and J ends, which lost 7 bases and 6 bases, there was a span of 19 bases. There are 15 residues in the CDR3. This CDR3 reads CASTTRVGGGQPQHF. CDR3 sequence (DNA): TGTGCCAGCACCACCCGGGTGGGAGGGGGTCAGCCCCAGCATTTT. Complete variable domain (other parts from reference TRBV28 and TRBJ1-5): DVKVTQSSRYLVKRTGEKVFLECVQDMDHENMFWYRQDPGLGLRLIYFSYDVKMKEKGDIPEGYSVSREKKERFSLILESASTNQTSMYLCASTTRVGGGQPQHFGDGTRLSIL.

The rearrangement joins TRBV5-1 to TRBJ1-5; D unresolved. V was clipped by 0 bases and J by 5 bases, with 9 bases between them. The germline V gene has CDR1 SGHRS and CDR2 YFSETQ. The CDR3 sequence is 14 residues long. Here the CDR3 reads CASSLGASDQPQHF. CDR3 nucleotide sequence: TGCGCCAGCAGCTTGGGGGCCAGTGATCAGCCCCAGCATTTT.

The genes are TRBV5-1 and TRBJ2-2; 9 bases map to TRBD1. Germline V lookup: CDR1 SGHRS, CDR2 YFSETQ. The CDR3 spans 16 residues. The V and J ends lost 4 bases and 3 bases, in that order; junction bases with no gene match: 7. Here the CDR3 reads CASSPGQGLDTGELFF. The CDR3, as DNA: TGCGCCAGCAGCCCAGGACAGGGGTTGGACACCGGGGAGCTGTTTTTT. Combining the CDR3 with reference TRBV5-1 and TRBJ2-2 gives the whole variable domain KAGVTQTPRYLIKTRGQQVTLSCSPISGHRSVSWYQQTPGQGLQFLFEYFSETQRNKGNFPGRFSGRQFSNSRSEMNVSTLELGDSALYLCASSPGQGLDTGELFFGEGSRLTVL.

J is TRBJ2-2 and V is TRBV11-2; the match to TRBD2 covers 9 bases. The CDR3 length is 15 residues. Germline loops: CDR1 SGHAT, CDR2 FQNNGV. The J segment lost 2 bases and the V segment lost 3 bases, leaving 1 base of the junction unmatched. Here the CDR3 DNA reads TGTGCCAGCAGCTTTAGCGGGAGTAACACCGGGGAGCTGTTTTTT. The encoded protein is CASSFSGSNTGELFF.

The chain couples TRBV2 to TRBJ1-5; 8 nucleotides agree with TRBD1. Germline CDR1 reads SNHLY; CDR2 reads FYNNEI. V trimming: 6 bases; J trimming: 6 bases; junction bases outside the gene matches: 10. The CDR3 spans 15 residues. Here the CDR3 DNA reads TGTGCCAGCAGCGTGTCCTACAGGGGGGGTCAGCCCCAGCATTTT. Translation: CASSVSYRGGQPQHF.

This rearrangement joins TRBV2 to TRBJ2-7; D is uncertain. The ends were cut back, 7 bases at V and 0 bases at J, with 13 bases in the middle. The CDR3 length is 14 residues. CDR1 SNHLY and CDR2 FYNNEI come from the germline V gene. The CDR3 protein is CASKQGQVSYEQYF. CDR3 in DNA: TGTGCCAGCAAACAAGGTCAGGTCTCCTACGAGCAGTACTTC.

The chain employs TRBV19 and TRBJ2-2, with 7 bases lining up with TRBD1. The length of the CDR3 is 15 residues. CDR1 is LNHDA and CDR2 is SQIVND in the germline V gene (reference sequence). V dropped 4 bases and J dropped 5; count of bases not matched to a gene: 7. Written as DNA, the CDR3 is TGTGCCAGTAGTAAGGGGGCTACTCGTACCGGGGAGCTGTTTTTT. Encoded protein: CASSKGATRTGELFF.

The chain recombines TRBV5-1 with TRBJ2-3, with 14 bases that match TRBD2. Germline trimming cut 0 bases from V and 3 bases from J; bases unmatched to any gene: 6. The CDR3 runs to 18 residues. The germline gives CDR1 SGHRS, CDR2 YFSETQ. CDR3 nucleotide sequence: TGCGCCAGCAGCTTGGGCGCCCGACTAGCGGGAGGGACAGATACGCAGTATTTT. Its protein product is CASSLGARLAGGTDTQYF.

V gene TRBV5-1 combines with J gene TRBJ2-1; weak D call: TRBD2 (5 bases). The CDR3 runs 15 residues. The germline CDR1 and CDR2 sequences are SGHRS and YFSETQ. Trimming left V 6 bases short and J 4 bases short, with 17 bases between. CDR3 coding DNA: TGCGCCAGCACCCCGGTTGAAGGGAGATACAATGAGCAGTTCTTC. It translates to CASTPVEGRYNEQFF.